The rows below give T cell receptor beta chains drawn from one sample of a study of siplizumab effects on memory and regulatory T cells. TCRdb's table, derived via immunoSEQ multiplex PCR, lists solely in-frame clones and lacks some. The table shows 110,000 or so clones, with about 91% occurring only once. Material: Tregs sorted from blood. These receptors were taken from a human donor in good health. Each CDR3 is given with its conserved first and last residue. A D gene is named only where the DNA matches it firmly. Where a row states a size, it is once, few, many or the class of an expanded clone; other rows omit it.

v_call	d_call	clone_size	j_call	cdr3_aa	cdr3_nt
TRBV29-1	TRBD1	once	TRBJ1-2	CSVKPDRGGYGYTF	TGCAGCGTTAAGCCGGACAGGGGGGGCTATGGCTACACCTTC
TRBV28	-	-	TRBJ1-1	CASSSPSNTGSTEAFF	TGTGCCAGCAGTTCCCCCTCAAACACAGGGTCGACTGAAGCTTTCTTT
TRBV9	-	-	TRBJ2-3	CASSAGGGEAFWQYF	TGTGCCAGCAGCGCCGGTGGCGGGGAAGCCTTTTGGCAGTATTTT
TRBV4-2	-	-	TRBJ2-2	CASSQVLAAGELFF	TGTGCCAGCAGCCAAGTACTAGCCGCCGGGGAGCTGTTTTTT
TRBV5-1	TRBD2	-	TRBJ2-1	CASSLGTTGYNEQFF	TGCGCCAGCAGCTTAGGGACTACAGGATACAATGAGCAGTTCTTC
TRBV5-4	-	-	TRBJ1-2	CASSLQSTGSYGYTF	TGTGCCAGCAGCTTGCAATCAACAGGGTCCTATGGCTACACCTTC
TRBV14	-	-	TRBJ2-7	CASSQDNGYEQYF	TGTGCCAGCAGCCAAGATAACGGGTACGAGCAGTACTTC
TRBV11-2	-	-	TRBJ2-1	CASSLGGPYNEQFF	TGTGCCAGCAGCTTAGGGGGCCCTTACAATGAGCAGTTCTTC
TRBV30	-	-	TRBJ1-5	CAWSPPRRNQPQHF	TGTGCCTGGAGTCCTCCTAGGCGCAATCAGCCCCAGCATTTT
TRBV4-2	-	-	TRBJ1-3	CASSQDRGDTSGNTIYF	TGTGCCAGCAGCCAAGATCGCGGGGACACCTCTGGAAACACCATATATTTT
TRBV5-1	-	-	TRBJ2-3	CASSPGHTTDTQYF	TGCGCCAGCAGCCCGGGGCATACCACAGATACGCAGTATTTT
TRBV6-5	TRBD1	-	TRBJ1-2	CASSLTGVYGYTF	TGTGCCAGCAGCCTAACAGGGGTCTATGGCTACACCTTC
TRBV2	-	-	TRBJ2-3	CASSEARGMAGDTQYF	TGTGCCAGCAGTGAAGCGAGGGGGATGGCGGGGGATACGCAGTATTTT
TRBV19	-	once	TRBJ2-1	CASSVLGGWQFF	TGTGCCAGTAGTGTTCTAGGGGGGTGGCAGTTCTTC
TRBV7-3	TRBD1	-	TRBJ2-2	CASSPGTGAVGELFF	TGTGCCAGCAGTCCCGGGACAGGGGCGGTCGGGGAGCTGTTTTTT
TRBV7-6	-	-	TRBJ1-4	CASSLGQVEKLFF	TGTGCCAGCAGCTTAGGACAGGTAGAAAAACTGTTTTTT
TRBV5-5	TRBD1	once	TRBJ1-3	CASSSGQGPGNTIYF	TGTGCCAGCAGCTCGGGACAGGGCCCTGGAAACACCATATATTTT
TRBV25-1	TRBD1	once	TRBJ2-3	CASSERGLPRTTDTQYF	TGTGCCAGCAGTGAAAGGGGGCTACCAAGGACCACAGATACGCAGTATTTT
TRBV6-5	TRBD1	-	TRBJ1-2	CASSTGGTGYGYTF	TGTGCCAGCAGCACAGGGGGAACGGGCTATGGCTACACCTTC
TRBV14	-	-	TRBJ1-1	CASSFYRGPVTTEAFF	TGTGCCAGCAGCTTTTACCGGGGGCCCGTGACCACTGAAGCTTTCTTT
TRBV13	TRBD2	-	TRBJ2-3	CASSLGSLAGGITDTQYF	TGTGCCAGCAGCTTAGGTTCCCTAGCGGGGGGGATCACAGATACGCAGTATTTT
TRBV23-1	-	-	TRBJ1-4	CASSQTDVANEKLFF	TGCGCCAGCAGCCAGACGGATGTTGCTAATGAAAAACTGTTTTTT
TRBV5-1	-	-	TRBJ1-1	CASSRVANTEAFF	TGCGCCAGCAGTCGGGTAGCGAACACTGAAGCTTTCTTT
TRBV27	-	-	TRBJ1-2	CASSSPPSKPDGHYGYTF	TGTGCCAGCAGTTCGCCCCCTTCCAAGCCGGACGGACACTATGGCTACACCTTC
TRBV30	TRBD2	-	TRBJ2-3	CAWEGIAGTKYF	TGTGCCTGGGAAGGGATAGCGGGCACGAAGTATTTT
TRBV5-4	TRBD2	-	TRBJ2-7	CASSSWTSGSSYEQYF	TGTGCCAGCAGCTCCTGGACTAGCGGGAGTTCCTACGAGCAGTACTTC
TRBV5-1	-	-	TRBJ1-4	CASSGGTAATNEKLFF	TGCGCCAGCAGCGGAGGGACGGCCGCAACTAATGAAAAACTGTTTTTT
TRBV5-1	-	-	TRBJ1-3	CASRSGAGNTIYF	TGCGCCAGCAGGTCGGGGGCCGGAAACACCATATATTTT
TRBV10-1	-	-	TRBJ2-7	CASSGDTYEQYF	TGCGCCAGCTCAGGGGACACCTACGAGCAGTACTTC
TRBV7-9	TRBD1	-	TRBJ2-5	CASSKGQGAKTQYF	TGTGCCAGCAGCAAAGGACAGGGGGCGAAGACCCAGTACTTC
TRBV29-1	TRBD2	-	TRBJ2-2	CSARQGGTGELFF	TGCAGCGCCCGGCAGGGAGGGACCGGGGAGCTGTTTTTT
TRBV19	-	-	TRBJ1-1	CASTLGGGMNTEAFF	TGTGCCAGTACCCTGGGGGGGGGCATGAACACTGAAGCTTTCTTT
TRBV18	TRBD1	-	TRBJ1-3	CASSPKDRGAGNTIYF	TGTGCCAGCTCACCCAAGGACAGGGGGGCTGGAAACACCATATATTTT
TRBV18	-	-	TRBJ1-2	CASSPTGGADGYTF	TGTGCCAGCTCACCTACTGGGGGAGCGGATGGCTACACCTTC
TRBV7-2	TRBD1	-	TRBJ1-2	CASSRQGQYGYTF	TGTGCCAGCAGCCGACAGGGTCAGTATGGCTACACCTTC
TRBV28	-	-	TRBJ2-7	CASKDTTVYYEQYF	TGTGCCAGCAAGGACACGACAGTATACTACGAGCAGTACTTC
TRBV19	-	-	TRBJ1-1	CASSPRRTGVVPESTEAFF	TGTGCCAGTAGCCCGAGGAGGACCGGTGTGGTTCCGGAGAGCACTGAAGCTTTCTTT
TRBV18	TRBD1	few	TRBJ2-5	CASSPPGSQGVKQETQYF	TGTGCCAGCTCACCACCAGGGAGTCAGGGGGTCAAACAAGAGACCCAGTACTTC
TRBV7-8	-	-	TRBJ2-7	CASSSGPQHYEQYF	TGTGCCAGCAGCTCGGGCCCTCAACACTACGAGCAGTACTTC
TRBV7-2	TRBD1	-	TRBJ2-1	CASSLEGALGEQFF	TGTGCCAGCAGCTTAGAGGGGGCCCTCGGAGAGCAGTTCTTC
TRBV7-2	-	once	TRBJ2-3	CASSLRASSTDTQYF	TGTGCCAGCAGCTTACGGGCCTCTAGCACAGATACGCAGTATTTT
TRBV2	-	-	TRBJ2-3	CATTSLPPTTQYF	TGTGCCACCACTTCGTTACCACCGACTACGCAGTATTTT
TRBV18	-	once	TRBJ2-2	CASSPEGLGAGELFF	TGTGCCAGCTCACCGGAAGGGCTGGGGGCCGGGGAGCTGTTTTTT
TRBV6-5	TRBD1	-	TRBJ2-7	CASSYRQGGYDEQYF	TGTGCCAGCAGTTACCGACAAGGGGGCTATGATGAGCAGTACTTC
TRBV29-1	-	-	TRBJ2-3	CSVEGLRRGDTQYF	TGCAGCGTTGAAGGACTTAGAAGGGGAGATACGCAGTATTTT
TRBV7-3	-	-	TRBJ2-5	CASSARGGTTQYF	TGTGCCAGCAGCGCGAGGGGCGGGACGACCCAGTACTTC
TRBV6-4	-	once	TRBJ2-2	CASSDPANTGELFF	TGTGCCAGCAGTGATCCCGCGAACACCGGGGAGCTGTTTTTT
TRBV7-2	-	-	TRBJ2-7	CASSLIAEQYF	TGTGCCAGCAGCTTAATTGCCGAGCAGTACTTC
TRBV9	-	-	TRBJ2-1	CASSANWITNEQFF	TGTGCCAGCAGCGCCAACTGGATTACCAATGAGCAGTTCTTC
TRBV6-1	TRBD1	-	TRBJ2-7	CASKQGQAYEQYF	TGTGCCTCAAAGCAGGGACAGGCCTACGAGCAGTACTTC
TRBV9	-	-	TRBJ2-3	CASSASGTSTDTQYF	TGTGCCAGCAGCGCGAGCGGAACTAGCACAGATACGCAGTATTTT
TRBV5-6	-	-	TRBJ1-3	CASSLQDFGNTIYF	TGTGCCAGCAGCCTACAGGACTTTGGAAACACCATATATTTT
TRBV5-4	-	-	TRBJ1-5	CASSLWGQPQHF	TGTGCCAGCAGCTTGTGGGGACAGCCCCAGCATTTT